Presented here are 28 T cell receptor beta chains from one specimen sequenced in a study of T cell responses to AZD1222 COVID-19 vaccine. Produced via immunoSEQ multiplex PCR; TCRdb's table is partial and in-frame only. This sample carries approximately 110,000 clones, roughly four fifths of them seen once, and the ten largest clones take roughly 10%. Material: peripheral blood, obtained on day 0 of AZD1222 vaccination. The receptor set was obtained from an adult in good health.

The V and J genes are TRBV12-5 and TRBJ1-6; no definite D call. V lost 5 bases and J 14 bases, leaving 13 bases between the germline ends. The CDR3 sequence is 12 residues long. Germline loops: CDR1 LGHNT, CDR2 FRNRAP. As DNA, the CDR3 is TGTGCTAGTGGTGAGGACGGGAGGACCCTCCACTTT. Residues: CASGEDGRTLHF. Complete variable domain (other parts from reference TRBV12-5 and TRBJ1-6): DARVTQTPRHKVTEMGQEVTMRCQPILGHNTVFWYRQTMMQGLELLAYFRNRAPLDDSGMPKDRFSAEMPDATLATLKIQPSEPRDSAVYFCASGEDGRTLHFGNGTRLTVT.

The rearrangement joins TRBV18 to TRBJ1-1; 7 bases map to TRBD1. The CDR3 is 13 amino acids. Germline lookup yields CDR1 KGHSH and CDR2 LQKENI. The trim removed 5 bases at V and 1 base at J, leaving 1 base unmatched. CDR3 residues: CASSTGENTEAFF. The CDR3 nucleotides read TGTGCCAGCTCAACAGGGGAGAACACTGAAGCTTTCTTT. The whole variable domain, filled in from reference TRBV18 and TRBJ1-1, reads NAGVMQNPRHLVRRRGQEARLRCSPMKGHSHVYWYRQLPEEGLKFMVYLQKENIIDESGMPKERFSAEFPKEGPSILRIQQVVRGDSAAYFCASSTGENTEAFFGQGTRLTVV.

The rearrangement uses TRBV6-2 or TRBV6-3 and TRBJ2-7; 8 bases align to TRBD2. Germline-derived CDR1 and CDR2 are MNHEY and SVGEGT. The CDR3 has 15 amino acids. V trimming: 0 bases; J trimming: 1 base; junction bases outside the gene matches: 2. The CDR3 sequence is CASSYSSGSSYEQYF. As DNA, the CDR3 is TGTGCCAGCAGTTACTCGAGCGGGAGTTCCTACGAGCAGTACTTC.

The chain combines TRBV19 with TRBJ2-2, with 7 bases matching TRBD1. The CDR3 sequence is 13 residues long. CDR1 and CDR2 (germline): LNHDA, SQIVND (reference sequence). V lost 4 bases and J lost 7; bases outside the gene matches: 3. The CDR3 coding sequence is TGTGCCAGTAGTAGACAGGGTAGCGGGGAGCTGTTTTTT. It is translated as CASSRQGSGELFF. The entire variable domain, with the rest obtained from reference TRBV19 and TRBJ2-2, is as follows: DGGITQSPKYLFRKEGQNVTLSCEQNLNHDAMYWYRQDPGQGLRLIYYSQIVNDFQKGDIAEGYSVSREKKESFPLTVTSAQKNPTAFYLCASSRQGSGELFFGEGSRLTVL.

The table lists this clone with a few counts. The rearrangement links TRBV5-1 to TRBJ1-2, with D perhaps TRBD1 (6 bases). Looked up from germline, CDR1 is SGHRS and CDR2 is YFSETQ. The length of the CDR3 is 14 residues. V was clipped by 5 bases and J by 4 bases, with 15 bases between them. The CDR3 DNA reads TGCGCCAGCAGGGACAGCGACGGCTCCTATGGCTACACCTTC. Its translation is CASRDSDGSYGYTF.

CDR3 bases: TGCGCCAGCAGCCGGACAGGGCCCAGGACAGATACGCAGTATTTT. Its translation is CASSRTGPRTDTQYF. The chain is built from TRBV4-1 and TRBJ2-3; 8 nucleotides agree with TRBD1. Trimming cost V 4 bases and J 3 bases; bases outside gene matches: 6. CDR1 MGHRA and CDR2 YSYEKL come from the germline V gene. The CDR3 runs to 15 residues.

The chain is built from TRBV28 and TRBJ2-7, with D hard to call. The CDR3 spans 14 residues. V was shortened by 4 bases and J by 3 bases, with 13 bases between the two germline ends. Germline assignment: CDR1 MDHEN and CDR2 SYDVKM. The CDR3 here is CASSSPNLHYEQYF. The DNA for the CDR3 is TGTGCCAGCAGTTCCCCGAACCTACACTACGAGCAGTACTTC. Complete variable domain (other parts from reference TRBV28 and TRBJ2-7): DVKVTQSSRYLVKRTGEKVFLECVQDMDHENMFWYRQDPGLGLRLIYFSYDVKMKEKGDIPEGYSVSREKKERFSLILESASTNQTSMYLCASSSPNLHYEQYFGPGTRLTVT.

V and J are TRBV12-5 and TRBJ1-1, with D hard to call. V dropped 0 bases and J dropped 6 bases, with 8 bases sitting between them. There are 13 residues in the CDR3. CDR1 and CDR2 from the germline V gene are LGHNT and FRNRAP. CDR3 residues: CASGLVPGAEAFF. CDR3 DNA: TGTGCTAGTGGTTTGGTCCCCGGGGCTGAAGCTTTCTTT.

V and J are TRBV7-2 and TRBJ1-6; 8 positions match TRBD1. CDR3 length: 16 residues. Germline V CDR1 and CDR2: SGHTA, FQGNSA. J lost 7 bases, V lost 1 base, and 6 bases had no gene match. Here the CDR3 reads CASSLVGTGVNSPLHF. CDR3 nucleotide sequence: TGTGCCAGCAGCTTAGTAGGGACAGGAGTAAATTCACCCCTCCACTTT. The variable domain in full, with the rest retrieved from reference TRBV7-2 and TRBJ1-6, is GAGVSQSPSNKVTEKGKDVELRCDPISGHTALYWYRQSLGQGLEFLIYFQGNSAPDKSGLPSDRFSAERTGGSVSTLTIQRTQQEDSAVYLCASSLVGTGVNSPLHFGNGTRLTVT.

The chain recombines TRBV14 with TRBJ1-2; possible D gene TRBD1, 5 bases. This CDR3 comprises 13 residues. Germline loops: CDR1 SGHDN, CDR2 FVKESK. Trimming shortened V by 1 base and J by 8 bases, and 11 bases separated the two germline ends. The CDR3 loop reads CASSQGDRGGYTF. The CDR3 bases are TGTGCCAGCAGCCAAGGGGACCGGGGCGGCTACACCTTC. Together with reference TRBV14 and TRBJ1-2, the CDR3 gives the full variable domain: EAGVTQFPSHSVIEKGQTVTLRCDPISGHDNLYWYRRVMGKEIKFLLHFVKESKQDESGMPNNRFLAERTGGTYSTLKVQPAELEDSGVYFCASSQGDRGGYTFGSGTRLTVV.

V and J are TRBV29-1 and TRBJ2-7; D is undetermined. The CDR3 consists of 14 residues. Per the germline V gene, CDR1 is SQVTM and CDR2 is ANQGSEA. Trimming left V 5 bases short and J 2 bases short, with 16 bases between. The CDR3, as DNA: TGCAGCGTTTTAGACTCCATTTCTACCTACGAGCAGTACTTC. Protein: CSVLDSISTYEQYF.

This chain joins TRBV7-2 and TRBJ2-1, with 11 bases matching TRBD2. The V gene end was trimmed by 5 bases and the J gene end by 2 bases; junction bases not matched to a gene: 14. Germline V gene sequence: CDR1 SGHTA, CDR2 FQGNSA. This CDR3 contains 19 residues. The CDR3 region has the DNA TGTGCCAGCAGCGTACTAGCGGGAGTAAGGCTGAGGGCCTACAATGAGCAGTTCTTC. This encodes CASSVLAGVRLRAYNEQFF.

This chain joins TRBV10-3 and TRBJ1-1, with 7 bases fitting TRBD1. V lost 10 bases and J lost 0; bases outside the gene matches: 2. Per the germline V gene, CDR1 is ENHRY and CDR2 is SYGVKD. The CDR3 length is 12 residues. This CDR3 is CATRGLNTEAFF. CDR3 DNA sequence: TGTGCCACAAGGGGGCTGAACACTGAAGCTTTCTTT.

The sample holds one count of this clone. The chain links TRBV10-3 to TRBJ2-7, with 10 bases identical to TRBD2. V was pared by 0 bases and J by 6 bases, with 2 bases of the junction left unmatched. Germline CDR1 reads ENHRY; CDR2 reads SYGVKD. This CDR3 has 14 amino acids. Written as DNA, the CDR3 is TGTGCCATCAGTGAGTCCCGGACTAGCGGCGAGCAGTACTTC. Translated, it gives CAISESRTSGEQYF.

The chain combines TRBV5-4 with TRBJ1-5; D perhaps matches TRBD1 (5 bases). CDR3 length equals 15 residues. Per the germline V gene, CDR1 is SGHNT and CDR2 is YYREEE (reference sequence). V was shortened by 0 bases and J by 4 bases, with 11 bases between the two germline ends. CDR3 loop: CASSLGGRENQPQHF. Written as DNA, the CDR3 is TGTGCCAGCAGCTTGGGCGGCAGGGAAAATCAGCCCCAGCATTTT.

As for this clone: At the DNA level, this CDR3 is encoded by other sequences in the same sample as well. This chain joins TRBV6-5 and TRBJ1-1; TRBD1 might be the D (6 bases). CDR1 and CDR2 from the germline V gene are MNHEY and SVGAGI. Trimming cost V 3 bases and J 1 base, with 9 bases left between them. The CDR3 has 14 amino acids. CDR3 loop: CASSYWGQNTEAFF. The CDR3 DNA follows: TGTGCCAGCAGTTATTGGGGGCAGAACACTGAAGCTTTCTTT.

The chain uses TRBV11-2 and TRBJ1-4; 8 positions agree with TRBD1. The CDR3 has 14 amino acids. The V gene's germline CDR1 is SGHAT and CDR2 FQNNGV. V was pared by 5 bases and J by 10 bases, with 9 bases of the junction left unmatched. CDR3 sequence: CASSLGQGVGKLFF. Here the CDR3 DNA reads TGTGCCAGCAGCCTAGGACAGGGTGTTGGAAAACTGTTTTTT.

The V gene is TRBV18, the J gene TRBJ2-7; D not certain. Germline V CDR1 and CDR2: KGHSH, LQKENI. V was cut by 2 bases and J by 3 bases, with 11 bases left in between. This CDR3 has 14 amino acids. The CDR3 bases are TGTGCCAGCTCACCAGGCTCACAGAACTACGAGCAGTACTTC. Its protein is CASSPGSQNYEQYF.

The chain recombines TRBV19 with TRBJ2-7, with 8 positions matching TRBD1. Unmatched junction bases numbered 2, after V lost 5 bases and J lost 2 bases. This CDR3 is built from 13 residues. Germline V CDR1 and CDR2: LNHDA, SQIVND (reference sequence). CDR3 sequence reads: CASSSDRAYEQYF. The CDR3 coding sequence is TGTGCCAGTAGTTCGGACAGGGCCTACGAGCAGTACTTC.

CDR3 sequence: CASSELGTATKQYF. CDR3 bases: TGTGCCAGCAGTGAATTAGGGACAGCCACCAAGCAGTACTTC. The chain joins TRBV27 to TRBJ2-7; 7 bases agree with TRBD1. This CDR3 contains 14 residues. V was pared by 5 bases and J by 8 bases, with 12 bases of the junction left unmatched. The V gene's germline CDR1 is MNHEY and CDR2 SMNVEV (reference sequence).

V gene TRBV12-3 or TRBV12-4 combines with J gene TRBJ1-1; D might be TRBD1 (6 bases). The CDR3 spans 12 residues. V dropped 6 bases and J dropped 10 bases, with 15 bases sitting between them. CDR3 coding DNA: TGTGCCAGCAGGAGACAGGCTGAGGCAGCTTTCTTT. It translates to CASRRQAEAAFF.

The rearrangement links TRBV28 to TRBJ2-7, with 8 bases that match TRBD1. CDR3 length: 14 residues. V dropped 3 bases and J dropped 4; count of bases not matched to a gene: 5. In germline, CDR1 is MDHEN, CDR2 SYDVKM. The CDR3 coding sequence is TGTGCCAGCAGTTTCGAGACAGGGGTATACGAGCAGTACTTC. This encodes CASSFETGVYEQYF. Full variable domain (rest looked up from reference TRBV28 and TRBJ2-7): DVKVTQSSRYLVKRTGEKVFLECVQDMDHENMFWYRQDPGLGLRLIYFSYDVKMKEKGDIPEGYSVSREKKERFSLILESASTNQTSMYLCASSFETGVYEQYFGPGTRLTVT.

The chain couples TRBV4-1 to TRBJ2-2; D possibly matches TRBD1 or TRBD2 (5 bases each). Trimming pared 4 bases from V and 1 base from J, leaving 13 bases between. The CDR3 has 16 residues. CDR1 is MGHRA, CDR2 YSYEKL, per germline. The CDR3 DNA reads TGCGCCAGCAGCCTACGAGGGGCCGGGAACACCGGGGAGCTGTTTTTT. It specifies CASSLRGAGNTGELFF.

The chain carries TRBV3-1 (or the pseudogene TRBV3-2) and TRBJ2-3; 7 bases line up with TRBD2. The trim removed 3 bases at V and 3 bases at J, leaving 6 bases unmatched. CDR1 is LGHDT, CDR2 YNNKEL, per germline (reference sequence). The CDR3 runs 15 residues. Here the CDR3 DNA reads TGTGCCAGCAGCCACGGCGGGAGAGGGACAGATACGCAGTATTTT. Amino acids: CASSHGGRGTDTQYF.

The chain uses TRBV2 and TRBJ1-6, with a weak D call TRBD1 (6 bases). Per the germline V gene, CDR1 is SNHLY and CDR2 is FYNNEI. This CDR3 has 14 residues. Deletions cut 6 bases from V and 9 bases from J, with 15 bases between. In nucleotides, the CDR3 is TGTGCCAGCAGGGTTACAGGGAAGGTTTCACCCCTCCACTTT. Protein sequence: CASRVTGKVSPLHF.

The J gene is TRBJ1-4, the V gene TRBV18; D not resolved. Deletions cut 3 bases from V and 0 bases from J, with 11 bases between. The CDR3 consists of 16 residues. Germline values: CDR1 KGHSH, CDR2 LQKENI. This CDR3 is CASSPDRGATNEKLFF. CDR3 bases: TGTGCCAGCTCACCGGACCGGGGTGCAACTAATGAAAAACTGTTTTTT.

V and J are TRBV28 and TRBJ1-6; the match to TRBD1 covers 8 bases. The ends lost 6 bases at V and 7 bases at J; junction bases unmatched: 5. The CDR3 spans 14 residues. Looked up from germline, CDR1 is MDHEN and CDR2 is SYDVKM. The CDR3 region is CASRQGAGNSPLHF. DNA for the CDR3: TGTGCCAGCAGGCAGGGGGCGGGCAATTCACCCCTCCACTTT.

V usage is TRBV4-2 and J usage is TRBJ1-1; 11 nucleotides line up with TRBD1. This CDR3 spans 16 amino acids. J was trimmed by 10 bases and V by 0 bases; bases with no gene match: 10. Germline V gene data show CDR1 as LGHNA and CDR2 as YNFKEQ. The CDR3 coding sequence is TGTGCCAGCAGCCAAGATAGGACAGGGGGCGAACTGAGAGCTTTCTTT. Translated: CASSQDRTGGELRAFF.